These 14 T cell receptor beta chains share one sample of origin, sequenced in a study of shared clonotypes between healthy human individuals (dated by TCRdb to 2020 to 2022). Libraries were prepared through the immunoSEQ multiplex PCR assay. What TCRdb holds here is the immuneACCESS table cut down to in-frame rearrangements. Part of the clones is not present; checked against another copy, under half of the missing clones reflect an unresolved V gene, and the others are unexplained. This sample holds under 2.5 million clones; 85% to 95% were observed only once. The ten largest make up around 0.35% of the sample. The sample was naive CD4+ T cells from PBMCs. The sample's cell subset or site label, in plain terms: CD45RA+ positively selected. These receptor sequences come from a man between 18 and 35 years old in good health. Some clones in this sample may be carry-over from other donors' samples.

CDR3 amino acids: CASSGGTRPGNTIYF. The CDR3 DNA is TGTGCCAGCAGTGGGGGTACTCGCCCTGGAAACACCATATATTTT. The V call is TRBV6-1, the J call TRBJ1-3, with unresolved D. Deletions cut 4 bases from V and 2 bases from J, with 12 bases between. Germline assignment: CDR1 MNHNS and CDR2 SASEGT. CDR3 length equals 15 residues.

This clone was seen a single time. The same CDR3 arises from other DNA sequences in this sample as well. The chain employs TRBV9 and TRBJ2-3, with D unresolved. The V gene lost 0 bases and the J gene lost 3 bases, with 2 bases spanning the gap. The CDR3 has 12 residues. Germline values: CDR1 SGDLS, CDR2 YYNGEE. The CDR3 nucleotides read TGTGCCAGCAGCGTAGAAACAGATACGCAGTATTTT. It is translated as CASSVETDTQYF.

This clone has only a few counts. V usage is TRBV7-2 and J usage is TRBJ1-2, with TRBD1 matching 8 bases. Looked up from germline, CDR1 is SGHTA and CDR2 is FQGNSA. The J segment lost 4 bases and the V segment lost 4 bases, leaving 5 bases of the junction unmatched. This CDR3 has 14 amino acids. CDR3: CASSSRDRLYGYTF. The CDR3 coding sequence is TGTGCCAGCAGCTCCCGGGACAGGCTCTATGGCTACACCTTC.

The chain employs TRBV6-1 and TRBJ2-1; 7 bases match TRBD1. With 6 bases clipped from V and 9 bases from J, the junction kept 8 bases outside the gene matches. There are 13 residues in the CDR3. Germline V CDR1 and CDR2: MNHNS, SASEGT. CDR3 sequence (DNA): TGTGCCAGCAGGGACCTAGGGGGCAGTGAGCAGTTCTTC. This gives the protein CASRDLGGSEQFF.

Comment on this clone: Other DNA sequences in this specimen translate into the identical CDR3. The chain couples TRBV10-3 to TRBJ2-3; maybe TRBD1 (5 bases). With 0 bases removed from V and 0 bases from J, the gap between germline ends came to 7 bases. Per the germline V gene, CDR1 is ENHRY and CDR2 is SYGVKD. The CDR3 runs to 15 residues. DNA of the CDR3: TGTGCCATCAGTGAGTCGCAGGGTAGCACAGATACGCAGTATTTT. It is translated as CAISESQGSTDTQYF.

With regard to this clone: The same CDR3 also results from other DNA sequences found in this sample. The chain joins TRBV18 to TRBJ2-4; D call uncertain. The CDR3 loop spans 15 amino acids. Trimming stripped 0 bases from V and 1 base from J, with 7 bases between. Germline V CDR1 and CDR2: KGHSH, LQKENI. The chain's CDR3 is CASSPPGRAKNIQYF. CDR3 nucleotide sequence: TGTGCCAGCTCACCACCAGGCCGGGCCAAAAACATTCAGTACTTC.

The genes are TRBV5-1 and TRBJ2-3, with 9 bases fitting TRBD2. V lost 3 bases to trimming and J lost 1 base; unmatched junction nucleotides: 6. The CDR3 consists of 16 residues. In germline, CDR1 is SGHRS, CDR2 YFSETQ. The CDR3 bases are TGCGCCAGCAGCTCGCTAGCGGGATCACGCACAGATACGCAGTATTTT. This codes for CASSSLAGSRTDTQYF.

The chain has TRBV11-2 and TRBJ2-1; a weak D match, TRBD1 (5 bases). Germline CDR1 reads SGHAT; CDR2 reads FQNNGV. This CDR3 is 14 amino acids long. V was pared by 1 base and J by 10 bases, with 14 bases between. DNA for the CDR3: TGTGCCAGCAGCTTAGCGAGGCCTCCAGGGGAGCAGTTCTTC. Protein sequence: CASSLARPPGEQFF.

The genes are TRBV29-1 and TRBJ1-1; 7 nucleotides align to TRBD1. Per germline, CDR1 SQVTM and CDR2 ANQGSEA. The CDR3 runs 13 residues. V shed 5 bases and J 4 bases; nucleotides not matched to a gene: 7. CDR3 nucleotides: TGCAGCGTTACGACAGGGCCCGGCACTGAAGCTTTCTTT. The encoded protein is CSVTTGPGTEAFF.

Points on this clone: The identical CDR3 is also encoded by other nucleotide sequences in the sample. The J gene is TRBJ2-7, the V gene TRBV7-2; 9 nucleotides align to TRBD1. The J segment lost 4 bases and the V segment lost 4 bases, leaving 8 bases of the junction unmatched. The CDR3 spans 15 residues. Germline-derived CDR1 and CDR2 are SGHTA and FQGNSA. The CDR3 loop is CASSSPGQGVYEQYF. The DNA for the CDR3 is TGTGCCAGCAGCTCTCCGGGACAGGGTGTTTACGAGCAGTACTTC.

J is TRBJ2-4 and V is TRBV27; either TRBD1 or TRBD2 may supply D (7 bases each). Looked up from germline, CDR1 is MNHEY and CDR2 is SMNVEV (reference sequence). The V and J ends lost 6 bases and 0 bases respectively, with 21 bases between them. There are 18 residues in the CDR3. The CDR3 DNA sequence: TGTGCCAGCAGCCCCGAGGGGGCGGGAGCGCTAGCCAAAAACATTCAGTACTTC. Its protein is CASSPEGAGALAKNIQYF.

The chain combines TRBV5-1 with TRBJ2-3; either TRBD1 or TRBD2 may fit D (6 bases each). V dropped 0 bases and J dropped 2 bases, with 16 bases sitting between them. This CDR3 is 17 amino acids long. Germline V lookup: CDR1 SGHRS, CDR2 YFSETQ. The CDR3 DNA sequence: TGCGCCAGCAGCTTGGCCCGTGGAGGGGGATCCACAGATACGCAGTATTTT. Translation: CASSLARGGGSTDTQYF. Combining the CDR3 with reference TRBV5-1 and TRBJ2-3 gives the whole variable domain KAGVTQTPRYLIKTRGQQVTLSCSPISGHRSVSWYQQTPGQGLQFLFEYFSETQRNKGNFPGRFSGRQFSNSRSEMNVSTLELGDSALYLCASSLARGGGSTDTQYFGPGTRLTVL.

The V and J genes are TRBV6-1 and TRBJ1-2, with 8 nucleotides matching TRBD1. V was pared by 4 bases and J by 7 bases, with 5 bases of the junction left unmatched. Germline CDR1 reads MNHNS; CDR2 reads SASEGT. The CDR3 is 13 amino acids. The CDR3 sequence is CASSAGGAGGYTF. CDR3 nucleotides: TGTGCCAGCAGTGCAGGGGGCGCAGGTGGCTACACCTTC.

Concerning this clone: The same CDR3 can be traced to other DNA sequences in this sample. CDR3 sequence: CASSPGTGDGYTF. In DNA, the CDR3 is TGCGCCAGCAGCCCGGGGACAGGCGATGGCTACACCTTC. The chain links TRBV5-1 to TRBJ1-2, with 8 bases that match TRBD1. The CDR3 runs to 13 residues. V was pared by 4 bases and J by 6 bases, with 5 bases of the junction left unmatched. The V gene's germline CDR1 is SGHRS and CDR2 YFSETQ.